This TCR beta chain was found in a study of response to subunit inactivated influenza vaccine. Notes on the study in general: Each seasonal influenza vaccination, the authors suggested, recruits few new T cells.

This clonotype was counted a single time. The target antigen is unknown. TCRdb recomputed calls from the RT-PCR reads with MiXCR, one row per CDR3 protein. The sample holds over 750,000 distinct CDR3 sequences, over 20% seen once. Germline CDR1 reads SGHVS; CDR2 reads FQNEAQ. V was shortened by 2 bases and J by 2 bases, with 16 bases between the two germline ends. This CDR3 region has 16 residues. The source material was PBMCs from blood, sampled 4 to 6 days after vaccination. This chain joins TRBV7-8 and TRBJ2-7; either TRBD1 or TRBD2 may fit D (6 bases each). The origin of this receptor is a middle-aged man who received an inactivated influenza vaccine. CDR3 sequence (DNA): TGTGCCAGCAGCTTACGAGGGGGGCTGACCGCCTACGAGCAGTACTTC. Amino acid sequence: CASSLRGGLTAYEQYF.